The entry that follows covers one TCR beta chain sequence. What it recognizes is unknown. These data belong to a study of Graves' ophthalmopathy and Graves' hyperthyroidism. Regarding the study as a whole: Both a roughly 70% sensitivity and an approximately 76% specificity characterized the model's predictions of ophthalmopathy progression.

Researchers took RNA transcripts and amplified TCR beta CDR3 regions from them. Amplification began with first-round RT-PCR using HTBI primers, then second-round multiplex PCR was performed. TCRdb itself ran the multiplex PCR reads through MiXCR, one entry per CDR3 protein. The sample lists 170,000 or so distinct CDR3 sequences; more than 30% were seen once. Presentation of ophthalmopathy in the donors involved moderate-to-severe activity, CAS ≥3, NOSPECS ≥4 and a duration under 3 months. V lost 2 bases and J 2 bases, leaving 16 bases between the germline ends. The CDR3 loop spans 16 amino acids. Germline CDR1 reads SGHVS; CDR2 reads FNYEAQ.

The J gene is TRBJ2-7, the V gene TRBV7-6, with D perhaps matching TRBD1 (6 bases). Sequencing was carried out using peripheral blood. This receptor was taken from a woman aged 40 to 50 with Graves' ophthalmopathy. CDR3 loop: CASSLKSRDKAYEQYF. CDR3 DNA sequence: TGTGCCAGCAGCTTAAAGTCTCGGGACAAAGCCTACGAGCAGTACTTC.